A single sample gave rise to the 28 T cell receptor beta chains below, sequenced in a study of blood T cell repertoires in COVID-19. The repertoire was sequenced with immunoSEQ multiplex PCR; TCRdb's copy has only in-frame clones and lacks some. The repertoire holds roughly 330,000 clones, with 80% to 90% as singletons. Sequenced: PBMCs or T cells enriched from blood (not recorded which). The origin of the receptors is a woman aged 25 to 39 who had recovered from COVID-19.

This chain connects TRBV11-1 to TRBJ2-2; the D gene is possibly TRBD1 (8 bases). The CDR3 extends over 15 amino acids. The germline CDR1 and CDR2 sequences are SGHAT and FQDESV (reference sequence). V lost 5 bases and J 7 bases, leaving 17 bases between the germline ends. CDR3 sequence (DNA): TGTGCCAGCAGCCCCGGAACAGGGGGGGTCGGGGAGCTGTTTTTT. It yields the protein CASSPGTGGVGELFF. Full variable domain (remainder filled in from reference TRBV11-1 and TRBJ2-2): EAEVAQSPRYKITEKSQAVAFWCDPISGHATLYWYRQILGQGPELLVQFQDESVVDDSQLPKDRFSAERLKGVDSTLKIQPAELGDSAMYLCASSPGTGGVGELFFGEGSRLTVL.

The CDR3 region is CASSLYGDMADYEKLFF. The CDR3 region has the DNA TGTGCCAGCAGCTTGTACGGGGACATGGCGGATTATGAAAAACTGTTTTTT. The chain links TRBV5-5 to TRBJ1-4; possibly TRBD1 for D (6 bases). Germline values: CDR1 SGHKS, CDR2 YYEKEE (reference sequence). The CDR3 contains 17 residues. The V gene lost 1 base and the J gene lost 6 bases, with 19 bases spanning the gap.

A single count supports this clone. The rearrangement joins TRBV11-2 to TRBJ1-5; D unresolved. V lost 5 bases and J lost 4, with 15 bases in between. CDR1 and CDR2 from the germline V gene are SGHAT and FQNNGV. The CDR3 contains 15 residues. The CDR3 region has the DNA TGTGCCAGCAGCCGGACCGGGATCGGGAATCAGCCCCAGCATTTT. Translation gives CASSRTGIGNQPQHF.

This chain connects TRBV6-5 to TRBJ1-4; tentatively, D is TRBD1 (6 bases). The CDR3 runs 14 residues. V was shortened by 5 bases and J by 4 bases, with 11 bases between the two germline ends. CDR1 is MNHEY, CDR2 SVGAGI, per germline. The CDR3 is CASSTDSVNEKLFF. As DNA, the CDR3 is TGTGCCAGCAGTACGGACAGTGTTAATGAAAAACTGTTTTTT.

The genes are TRBV19 and TRBJ2-3; 7 nucleotides align to TRBD2. Losses at the gene ends were 10 bases for V and 2 bases for J; bases not matched to a gene: 9. The CDR3 has 14 residues. Germline lookup yields CDR1 LNHDA and CDR2 SQIVND (reference sequence). The DNA for the CDR3 is TGTGCCATCGGATCCGGGACTACCACAGATACGCAGTATTTT. It yields the protein CAIGSGTTTDTQYF.

The J gene is TRBJ1-4, the V gene TRBV18; D is possibly TRBD1 (6 bases). Per germline, CDR1 KGHSH and CDR2 LQKENI. V gave up 5 bases and J gave up 7 bases, with 17 bases separating them. This CDR3 is built from 15 residues. CDR3 in DNA: TGTGCCAGCTCAGCCCCCAGGGGCGAAGGTGAAAAACTGTTTTTT. It encodes CASSAPRGEGEKLFF.

The V gene is TRBV5-4, the J gene TRBJ1-4; perhaps TRBD1 as D (6 bases). Deletions cut 7 bases from V and 4 bases from J, with 14 bases between. CDR3 length equals 14 residues. Germline V CDR1 and CDR2: SGHNT, YYREEE (reference sequence). The chain's CDR3 is CASQMDRRNEKLFF. Written as DNA, the CDR3 is TGTGCCAGCCAGATGGACAGACGTAATGAAAAACTGTTTTTT.

This chain joins TRBV18 and TRBJ2-7; D perhaps matches TRBD1 (6 bases). The CDR3 spans 17 residues. V lost 6 bases and J lost 4, with 25 bases in between. Germline CDR1 and CDR2: KGHSH and LQKENI. CDR3 nucleotide sequence: TGTGCCAGCTCCCTAATGGTGGGGGCCGAGCCCCTATACGAGCAGTACTTC. Translation: CASSLMVGAEPLYEQYF.

This clone has just a few counts. The chain couples TRBV7-2 to TRBJ2-2; 10 bases are shared with TRBD2. This CDR3 region has 19 residues. The V gene's germline CDR1 is SGHTA and CDR2 FQGNSA. The junction had 17 bases not matched to a gene; V was cut back by 4 bases and J by 6 bases. Here the CDR3 reads CASSSPRSGGAVVAGELFF. CDR3 bases: TGTGCCAGCAGCTCCCCGCGGAGCGGGGGGGCCGTCGTCGCCGGGGAGCTGTTTTTT.

The gene calls are TRBV5-6 and TRBJ1-3; no clear D gene. CDR1 SGHDT and CDR2 YYEEEE come from the germline V gene. Trimming pared 2 bases from V and 0 bases from J, leaving 9 bases between. The CDR3 is 15 amino acids. The CDR3 sequence is CASSFLAVSGNTIYF. The CDR3 nucleotides read TGTGCCAGCAGCTTTTTGGCGGTCTCTGGAAACACCATATATTTT.

The chain recombines TRBV5-1 with TRBJ2-1, with a weak D call TRBD1 (6 bases). The V gene's germline CDR1 is SGHRS and CDR2 YFSETQ. V shed 4 bases and J shed 2 bases, with 13 bases lying between them. The CDR3 has 15 amino acids. The CDR3 reads CASSKSGTTYNEQFF. In DNA, the CDR3 is TGCGCCAGCAGCAAATCGGGGACAACCTACAATGAGCAGTTCTTC.

The V call is TRBV2, the J call TRBJ2-7, with D perhaps TRBD2 (7 bases). Germline V gene lookup returns CDR1 SNHLY and CDR2 FYNNEI. There are 14 residues in the CDR3. V lost 4 bases and J 3 bases, leaving 13 bases between the germline ends. CDR3 in DNA: TGTGCCAGCAGTGCGGGGGGCTTCATCTACGAGCAGTACTTC. Translation gives CASSAGGFIYEQYF.

The V call is TRBV3-1 (or the pseudogene TRBV3-2), the J call TRBJ2-5; 7 bases are a match to TRBD2. Germline lookup yields CDR1 LGHDT and CDR2 YNNKEL (reference sequence). The CDR3 has 19 amino acids. J lost 2 bases, V lost 6 bases, and 21 bases had no gene match. The CDR3 DNA sequence: TGTGCCAGCAGTTCCCCCGCGGGAGCCTTAGCGGTCGTTCAAGAGACCCAGTACTTC. Protein sequence: CASSSPAGALAVVQETQYF.

The rearrangement uses TRBV11-2 and TRBJ2-1; 7 bases agree with TRBD2. This CDR3 comprises 16 residues. The junction had 7 bases not matched to a gene; V was cut back by 4 bases and J by 1 base. Germline assignment: CDR1 SGHAT and CDR2 FQNNGV. CDR3 sequence: CASSSRSGGSYNEQFF. The CDR3 DNA sequence: TGTGCCAGCAGCTCCCGTTCCGGGGGGTCCTACAATGAGCAGTTCTTC.

CDR3 region: CASSQERGPYNEQFF. In DNA form, the CDR3 reads TGTGCCAGCAGCCAAGAAAGGGGGCCCTACAATGAGCAGTTCTTC. The rearrangement joins TRBV4-2 to TRBJ2-1, with 7 bases matching TRBD1. Trimming removed 0 bases from V and 2 bases from J; junction bases left unmatched: 1. From germline, CDR1 is LGHNA and CDR2 YNFKEQ. The CDR3 has 15 amino acids.

V and J are TRBV28 and TRBJ2-7; D perhaps matches TRBD1 (6 bases). This CDR3 spans 14 amino acids. The V and J ends lost 5 bases and 0 bases respectively, with 11 bases between them. Germline-derived CDR1 and CDR2 are MDHEN and SYDVKM. The CDR3, as DNA: TGTGCCAGCAGTGCCCGGGACAACTCCTACGAGCAGTACTTC. Translated, it gives CASSARDNSYEQYF.

Remarks on this clone: Other DNA sequences in this specimen translate into the identical CDR3. This chain connects TRBV10-3 to TRBJ2-3, with TRBD2 identical over 8 bases. V lost 5 bases and J lost 4; bases outside the gene matches: 2. The germline V gene has CDR1 ENHRY and CDR2 SYGVKD. The CDR3 covers 13 residues. The CDR3 here is CAISPGGADTQYF. The CDR3 bases are TGTGCCATCAGTCCCGGGGGGGCAGATACGCAGTATTTT.

V gene TRBV10-3 combines with J gene TRBJ2-5; TRBD2 aligns across 8 bases. Per germline, CDR1 ENHRY and CDR2 SYGVKD. The CDR3 contains 15 residues. The trim removed 3 bases at V and 2 bases at J, leaving 5 bases unmatched. CDR3 in DNA: TGTGCCATCAGTGAACCGGGACTAGTTCAAGAGACCCAGTACTTC. Translated, it gives CAISEPGLVQETQYF.

This rearrangement joins TRBV13 to TRBJ2-1, with 7 bases matching TRBD2. Trimming took 4 bases from V and 3 from J; bases not matched to a gene: 6. Germline V gene lookup returns CDR1 PRHDT and CDR2 FYEKMQ (reference sequence). The CDR3 is 15 amino acids. CDR3 in amino acids: CASSSRLAVYNEQFF. The CDR3, as DNA: TGTGCCAGCAGCTCCAGGCTAGCGGTCTACAATGAGCAGTTCTTC.

The chain combines TRBV7-2 with TRBJ1-1; 10 bases match TRBD1. Germline assignment: CDR1 SGHTA and CDR2 FQGNSA. The CDR3 consists of 16 residues. V gave up 4 bases and J gave up 6 bases; unmatched junction bases: 11. The CDR3 loop is CASSYPDRGYRAEAFF. In DNA form, the CDR3 reads TGTGCCAGCAGCTATCCGGACAGGGGGTATAGGGCTGAAGCTTTCTTT.

The V and J genes are TRBV4-3 and TRBJ1-2; the match to TRBD1 covers 7 bases. The CDR3 extends over 17 amino acids. Germline V CDR1 and CDR2: LGHNA, YSLEER. Trimming took 0 bases from V and 5 from J; bases not matched to a gene: 12. CDR3 sequence reads: CASSQDQIRQGRYGYTF. The CDR3 DNA reads as TGCGCCAGCAGCCAAGATCAGATAAGACAGGGACGGTATGGCTACACCTTC.

This clone was recorded a few times. The CDR3 protein is CASSPRDRGLATIYNEQFF. DNA for the CDR3: TGCGCCAGCAGCCCTCGGGACAGGGGACTAGCCACTATCTACAATGAGCAGTTCTTC. The chain recombines TRBV5-1 with TRBJ2-1; D is perhaps TRBD1 (10 bases). Germline loops: CDR1 SGHRS, CDR2 YFSETQ. The CDR3 has 19 amino acids. V was cut by 4 bases and J by 3 bases, with 26 bases left in between.

This chain joins TRBV4-3 and TRBJ1-2, with a weak D call TRBD1 (6 bases). The CDR3 spans 17 residues. CDR1 is LGHNA and CDR2 is YSLEER in the germline V gene. V was cut by 0 bases and J by 2 bases, with 16 bases left in between. The CDR3 nucleotides are TGCGCCAGCAGCCAAGATCTGGGTTGGGACAACAACTATGGCTACACCTTC. This sequence encodes CASSQDLGWDNNYGYTF.

The chain links TRBV3-1 (or the pseudogene TRBV3-2) to TRBJ2-7; 14 nucleotides match TRBD2. Germline values: CDR1 LGHDT, CDR2 YNNKEL (reference sequence). The junction had 6 bases not matched to a gene; V was cut back by 5 bases and J by 0 bases. The CDR3 consists of 17 residues. In DNA, the CDR3 is TGTGCCAGCAGCAAGAGGACTAGCGGGGGGAGCTCCTACGAGCAGTACTTC. Encoded protein: CASSKRTSGGSSYEQYF.

V and J are TRBV9 and TRBJ1-2, with a tentative D call TRBD1 (5 bases). The V end was cut by 0 bases, the J end by 0 bases, with 9 bases between. Looked up from germline, CDR1 is SGDLS and CDR2 is YYNGEE. CDR3 size: 15 residues. The DNA for the CDR3 is TGTGCCAGCAGCGTAGGACAGCGATCTAACTATGGCTACACCTTC. Its protein product is CASSVGQRSNYGYTF.

The J gene is TRBJ2-3, the V gene TRBV7-2, with D maybe TRBD2 (5 bases). The CDR3 has 15 residues. Per the germline V gene, CDR1 is SGHTA and CDR2 is FQGNSA. Between the trimmed V and J ends, which lost 1 base and 5 bases, there was a span of 13 bases. CDR3 DNA sequence: TGTGCCAGCAGCTTAGGACTAATCTTCCAAGATACGCAGTATTTT. Its protein product is CASSLGLIFQDTQYF.

V gene TRBV29-1 combines with J gene TRBJ1-4, with D possibly TRBD1 on 6 matching bases. This CDR3 has 13 amino acids. The V gene's germline CDR1 is SQVTM and CDR2 ANQGSEA. The V gene lost 5 bases and the J gene lost 3 bases, with 10 bases spanning the gap. Here the CDR3 DNA reads TGCAGCGTTATGGGGGCGGCTAATGAAAAACTGTTTTTT. This translates into CSVMGAANEKLFF.

In this sample, this clone turned up once. The rearrangement links TRBV18 to TRBJ1-3, with TRBD1 identical over 7 bases. The CDR3 sequence is 13 residues long. Germline assignment: CDR1 KGHSH and CDR2 LQKENI. V dropped 3 bases and J dropped 7; count of bases not matched to a gene: 3. CDR3 sequence (DNA): TGTGCCAGCTCACCCTGGACAGGCAACACCATATATTTT. Encoded protein: CASSPWTGNTIYF.